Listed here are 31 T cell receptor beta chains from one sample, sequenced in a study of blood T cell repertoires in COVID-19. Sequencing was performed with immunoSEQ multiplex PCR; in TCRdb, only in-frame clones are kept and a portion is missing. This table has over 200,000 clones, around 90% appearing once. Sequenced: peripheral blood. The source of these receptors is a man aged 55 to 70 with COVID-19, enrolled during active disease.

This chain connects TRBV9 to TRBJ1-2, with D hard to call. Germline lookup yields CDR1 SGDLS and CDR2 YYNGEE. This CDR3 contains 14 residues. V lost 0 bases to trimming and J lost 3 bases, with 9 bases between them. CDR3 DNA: TGTGCCAGCAGCGTAGACCAGGCAGACTATGGCTACACCTTC. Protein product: CASSVDQADYGYTF.

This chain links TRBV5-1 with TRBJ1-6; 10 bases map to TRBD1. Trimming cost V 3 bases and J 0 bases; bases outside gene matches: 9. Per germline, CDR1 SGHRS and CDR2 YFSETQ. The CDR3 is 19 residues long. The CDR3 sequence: CASSSSGQGRPSYNSPLHF. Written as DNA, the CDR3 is TGCGCCAGCAGCTCTTCGGGACAGGGGAGGCCCTCCTATAATTCACCCCTCCACTTT.

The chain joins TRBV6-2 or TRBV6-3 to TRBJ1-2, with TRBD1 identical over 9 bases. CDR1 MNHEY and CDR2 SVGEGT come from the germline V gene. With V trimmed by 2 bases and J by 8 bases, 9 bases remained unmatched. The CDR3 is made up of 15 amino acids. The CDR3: CASSYGSQGAKGYTF. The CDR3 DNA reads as TGTGCCAGCAGTTACGGGTCACAGGGGGCGAAGGGCTACACCTTC.

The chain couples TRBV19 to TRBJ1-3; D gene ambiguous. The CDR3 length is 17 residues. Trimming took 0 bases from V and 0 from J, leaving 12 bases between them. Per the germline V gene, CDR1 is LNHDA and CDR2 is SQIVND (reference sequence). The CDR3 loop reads CASSIDQHRLSGNTIYF. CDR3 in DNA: TGTGCCAGTAGTATAGATCAGCACCGACTCTCTGGAAACACCATATATTTT.

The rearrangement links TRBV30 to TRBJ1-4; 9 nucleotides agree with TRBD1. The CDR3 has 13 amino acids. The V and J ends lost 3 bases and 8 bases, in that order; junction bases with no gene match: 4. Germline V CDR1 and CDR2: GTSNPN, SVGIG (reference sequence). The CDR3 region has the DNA TGTGCCTGGAGGACAGGGGGGACGGAAAAACTGTTTTTT. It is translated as CAWRTGGTEKLFF. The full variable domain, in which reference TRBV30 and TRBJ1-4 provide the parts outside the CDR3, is SQTIHQWPATLVQPVGSPLSLECTVEGTSNPNLYWYRQAAGRGLQLLFYSVGIGQISSEVPQNLSASRPQDRQFILSSKKLLLSDSGFYLCAWRTGGTEKLFFGSGTQLSVL.

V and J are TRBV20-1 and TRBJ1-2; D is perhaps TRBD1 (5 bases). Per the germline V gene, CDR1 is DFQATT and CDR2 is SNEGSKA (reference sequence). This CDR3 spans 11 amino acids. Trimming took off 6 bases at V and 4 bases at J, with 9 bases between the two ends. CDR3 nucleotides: TGCAGTGCAGGGGTACTCTATGGCTACACCTTC. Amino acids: CSAGVLYGYTF.

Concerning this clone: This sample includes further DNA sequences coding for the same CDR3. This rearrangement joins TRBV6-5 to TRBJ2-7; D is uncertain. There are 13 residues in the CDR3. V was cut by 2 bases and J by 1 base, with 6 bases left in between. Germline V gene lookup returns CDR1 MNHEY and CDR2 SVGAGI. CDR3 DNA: TGTGCCAGCAGTTACAGAGTATCCTACGAGCAGTACTTC. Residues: CASSYRVSYEQYF.

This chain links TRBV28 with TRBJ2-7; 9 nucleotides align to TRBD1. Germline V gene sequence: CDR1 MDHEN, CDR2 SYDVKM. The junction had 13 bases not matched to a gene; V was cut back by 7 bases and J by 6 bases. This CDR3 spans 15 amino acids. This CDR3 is CASIPDRDRVLEQYF. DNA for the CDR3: TGTGCCAGCATTCCCGACCGGGACAGGGTACTCGAGCAGTACTTC.

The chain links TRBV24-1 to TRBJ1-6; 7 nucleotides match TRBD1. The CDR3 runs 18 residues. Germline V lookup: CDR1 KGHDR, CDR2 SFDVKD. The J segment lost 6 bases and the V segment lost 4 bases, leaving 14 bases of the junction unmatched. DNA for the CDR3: TGTGCCACCAGTGACTCAGAGAGCCTGGACAGGCGTAATTCACCCCTCCACTTT. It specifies CATSDSESLDRRNSPLHF.

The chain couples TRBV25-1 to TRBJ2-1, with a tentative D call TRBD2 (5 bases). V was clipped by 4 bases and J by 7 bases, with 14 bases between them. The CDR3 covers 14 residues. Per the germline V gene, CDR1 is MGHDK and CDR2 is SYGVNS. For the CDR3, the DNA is TGTGCCAGCAGTGCCCAGGACTGGCTGAATGAGCAGTTCTTC. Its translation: CASSAQDWLNEQFF.

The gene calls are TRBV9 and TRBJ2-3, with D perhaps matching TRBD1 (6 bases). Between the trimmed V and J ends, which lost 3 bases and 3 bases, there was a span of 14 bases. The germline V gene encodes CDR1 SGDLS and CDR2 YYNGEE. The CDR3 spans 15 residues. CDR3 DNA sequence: TGTGCCAGCAGCGGGGGACATCCCAGGACAGATACGCAGTATTTT. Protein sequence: CASSGGHPRTDTQYF.

CDR3 protein: CASSHARTSGSGDTQYF. CDR3 DNA: TGCGCCAGCAGCCATGCCAGGACTAGCGGGAGTGGAGATACGCAGTATTTT. V is TRBV4-3 and J is TRBJ2-3, with 13 bases identical to TRBD2. CDR3 length: 17 amino acids. V shed 3 bases, J shed 5 bases, and the junction held 8 bases outside the gene matches. Germline V gene lookup returns CDR1 LGHNA and CDR2 YSLEER.

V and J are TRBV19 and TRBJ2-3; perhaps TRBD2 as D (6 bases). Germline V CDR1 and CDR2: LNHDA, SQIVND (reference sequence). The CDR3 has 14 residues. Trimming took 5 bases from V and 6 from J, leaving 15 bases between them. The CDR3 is CASSARTNSDTQYF. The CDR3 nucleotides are TGTGCCAGTAGTGCCCGGACTAACTCCGATACGCAGTATTTT.

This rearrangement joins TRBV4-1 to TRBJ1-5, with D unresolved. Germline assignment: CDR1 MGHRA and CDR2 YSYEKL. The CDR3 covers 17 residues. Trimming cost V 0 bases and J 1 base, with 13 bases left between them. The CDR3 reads CASSQEVAVGSNQPQHF. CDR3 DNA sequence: TGCGCCAGCAGCCAAGAGGTGGCGGTCGGAAGCAATCAGCCCCAGCATTTT.

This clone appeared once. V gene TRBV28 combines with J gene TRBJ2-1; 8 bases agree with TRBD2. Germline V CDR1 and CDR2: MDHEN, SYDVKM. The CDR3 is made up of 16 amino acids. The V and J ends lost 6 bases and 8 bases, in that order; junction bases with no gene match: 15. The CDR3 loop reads CASRSGRAKIKDEQFF. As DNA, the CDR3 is TGTGCCAGCAGATCCGGGAGGGCCAAAATCAAGGATGAGCAGTTCTTC.

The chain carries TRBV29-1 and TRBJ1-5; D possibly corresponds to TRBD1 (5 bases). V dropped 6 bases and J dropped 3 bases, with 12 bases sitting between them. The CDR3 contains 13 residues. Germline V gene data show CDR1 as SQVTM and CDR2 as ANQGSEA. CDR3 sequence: CSVSDRANQPQHF. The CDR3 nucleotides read TGCAGCGTCTCCGACAGAGCCAATCAGCCCCAGCATTTT.

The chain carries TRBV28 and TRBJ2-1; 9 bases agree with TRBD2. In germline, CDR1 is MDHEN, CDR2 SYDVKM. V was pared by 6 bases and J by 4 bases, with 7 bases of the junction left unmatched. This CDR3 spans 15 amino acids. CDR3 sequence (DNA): TGTGCCAGCAGGGGCGGCGGGAGGGAATACAATGAGCAGTTCTTC. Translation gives CASRGGGREYNEQFF.

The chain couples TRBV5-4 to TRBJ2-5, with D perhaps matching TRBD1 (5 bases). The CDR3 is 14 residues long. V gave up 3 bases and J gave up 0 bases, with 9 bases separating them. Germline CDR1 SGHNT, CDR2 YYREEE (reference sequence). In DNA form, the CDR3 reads TGTGCCAGCAGCTCGCAGGGTAACCAAGAGACCCAGTACTTC. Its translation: CASSSQGNQETQYF.

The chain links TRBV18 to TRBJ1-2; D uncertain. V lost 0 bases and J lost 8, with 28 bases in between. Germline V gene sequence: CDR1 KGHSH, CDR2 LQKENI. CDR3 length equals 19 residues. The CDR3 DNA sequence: TGTGCCAGCTCACCACCGGGGAGTGCCGGCAGTACGTTTTTGGTGGGCTACACCTTC. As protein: CASSPPGSAGSTFLVGYTF.

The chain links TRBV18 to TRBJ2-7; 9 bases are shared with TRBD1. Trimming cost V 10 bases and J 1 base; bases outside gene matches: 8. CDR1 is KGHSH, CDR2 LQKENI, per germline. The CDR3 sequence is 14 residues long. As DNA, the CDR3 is TGTGCCATCAAGGACAGGGGAAGATCCTACGAGCAGTACTTC. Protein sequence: CAIKDRGRSYEQYF.

CDR3 amino acids: CASSLDQGWNTEAFF. For the CDR3, the DNA is TGTGCCAGCAGCTTGGATCAGGGGTGGAACACTGAAGCTTTCTTT. The chain employs TRBV5-4 and TRBJ1-1; D possibly corresponds to TRBD1 (6 bases). The CDR3 is 15 residues long. The V gene lost 0 bases and the J gene lost 1 base, with 10 bases spanning the gap. Per the germline V gene, CDR1 is SGHNT and CDR2 is YYREEE (reference sequence).

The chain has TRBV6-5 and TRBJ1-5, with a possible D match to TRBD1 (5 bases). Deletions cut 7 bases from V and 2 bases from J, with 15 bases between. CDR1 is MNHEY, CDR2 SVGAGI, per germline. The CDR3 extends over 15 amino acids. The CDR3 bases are TGTGCCAGCATCAACGGGGGGGGTGGCAATCAGCCCCAGCATTTT. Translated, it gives CASINGGGGNQPQHF.

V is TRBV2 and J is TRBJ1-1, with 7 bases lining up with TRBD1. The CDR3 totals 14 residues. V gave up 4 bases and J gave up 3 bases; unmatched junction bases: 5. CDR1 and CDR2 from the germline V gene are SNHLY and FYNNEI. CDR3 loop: CASSVVGTDTEAFF. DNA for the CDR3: TGTGCCAGCAGTGTGGTGGGGACAGACACTGAAGCTTTCTTT. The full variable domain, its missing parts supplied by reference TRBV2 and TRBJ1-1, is EPEVTQTPSHQVTQMGQEVILRCVPISNHLYFYWYRQILGQKVEFLVSFYNNEISEKSEIFDDQFSVERPDGSNFTLKIRSTKLEDSAMYFCASSVVGTDTEAFFGQGTRLTVV.

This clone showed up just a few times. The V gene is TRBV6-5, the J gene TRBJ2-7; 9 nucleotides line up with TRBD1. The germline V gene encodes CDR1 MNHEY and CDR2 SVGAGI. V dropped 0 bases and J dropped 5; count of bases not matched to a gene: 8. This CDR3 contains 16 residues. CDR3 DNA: TGTGCCAGCAGTTACTCGACAGGGGGAGCCTTGGACGAGCAGTACTTC. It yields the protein CASSYSTGGALDEQYF.

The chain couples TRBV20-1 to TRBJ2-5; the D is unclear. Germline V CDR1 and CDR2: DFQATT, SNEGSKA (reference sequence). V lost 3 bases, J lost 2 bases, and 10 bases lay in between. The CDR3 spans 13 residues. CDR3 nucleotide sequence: TGCAGTGCTAGTTCCCAGGCACAAGAGACCCAGTACTTC. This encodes CSASSQAQETQYF.

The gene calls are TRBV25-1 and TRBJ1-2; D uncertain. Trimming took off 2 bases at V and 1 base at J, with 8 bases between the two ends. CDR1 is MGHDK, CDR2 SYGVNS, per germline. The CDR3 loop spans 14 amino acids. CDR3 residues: CASSEPGVNYGYTF. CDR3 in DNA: TGTGCCAGCAGTGAACCGGGAGTTAACTATGGCTACACCTTC.

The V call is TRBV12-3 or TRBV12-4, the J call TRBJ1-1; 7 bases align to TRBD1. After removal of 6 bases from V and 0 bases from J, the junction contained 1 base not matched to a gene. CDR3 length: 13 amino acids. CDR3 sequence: CASRTGMNTEAFF. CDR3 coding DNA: TGTGCCAGCAGGACAGGGATGAACACTGAAGCTTTCTTT.

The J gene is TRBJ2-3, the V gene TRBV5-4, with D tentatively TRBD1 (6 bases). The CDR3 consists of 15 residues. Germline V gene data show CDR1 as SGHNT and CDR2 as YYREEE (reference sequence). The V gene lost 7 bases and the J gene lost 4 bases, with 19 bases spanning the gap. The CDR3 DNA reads TGTGCCAGCTCCGGTCAGGGGCCAGCCTCAGATACGCAGTATTTT. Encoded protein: CASSGQGPASDTQYF. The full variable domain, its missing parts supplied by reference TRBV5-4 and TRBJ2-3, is ETGVTQSPTHLIKTRGQQVTLRCSSQSGHNTVSWYQQALGQGPQFIFQYYREEENGRGNFPPRFSGLQFPNYSSELNVNALELDDSALYLCASSGQGPASDTQYFGPGTRLTVL.

CDR3 amino acids: CASSRGLAGGVFQETQYF. CDR3 bases: TGTGCCAGCAGCCGGGGACTAGCGGGGGGGGTTTTCCAAGAGACCCAGTACTTC. The chain employs TRBV5-8 and TRBJ2-5; 16 bases line up with TRBD2. CDR3 length: 18 residues. With V trimmed by 4 bases and J by 1 base, 7 bases remained unmatched. CDR1 and CDR2 (germline): SGHTS, YDEGEE.

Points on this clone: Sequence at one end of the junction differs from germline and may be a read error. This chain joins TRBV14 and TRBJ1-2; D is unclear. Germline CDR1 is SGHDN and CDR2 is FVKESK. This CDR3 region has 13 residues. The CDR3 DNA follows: TGTGCCAGCAGCCAGGGGTATCTAGGGAGGTGCGCATTC. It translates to CASSQGYLGRCAF.

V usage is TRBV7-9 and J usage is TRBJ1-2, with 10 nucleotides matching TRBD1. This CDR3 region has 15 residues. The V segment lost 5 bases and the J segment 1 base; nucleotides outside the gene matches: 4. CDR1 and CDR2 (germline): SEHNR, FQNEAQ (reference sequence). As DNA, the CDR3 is TGTGCCAGCAGCGACGGGACAGGGGTTAACTATGGCTACACCTTC. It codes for CASSDGTGVNYGYTF.